This T cell receptor (beta chain) was sequenced during a study of T cells of healthy individuals. This clonotype was seen a handful of times. TCRdb re-called the 5' RACE reads with MiXCR, one entry per CDR3 protein. The sample holds 85,000 to 100,000 distinct CDR3 sequences, 15% to 20% seen once. This CDR3 contains 18 residues. The V segment lost 0 bases and the J segment 3 bases; nucleotides outside the gene matches: 13. Germline-derived CDR1 and CDR2 are MDHEN and SYDVKM. This chain joins TRBV28 and TRBJ1-2, with 7 positions matching TRBD1. This receptor was obtained from a human donor in good health. CDR3 amino acids: CASSLWVLQGKEDYGYTF. Written as DNA, the CDR3 is TGTGCCAGCAGTTTATGGGTTCTACAGGGGAAGGAGGACTATGGCTACACCTTC.